One sample yielded the 3 T cell receptor beta chains listed below, sequenced in a study of blood T cell dynamics during melanoma immunotherapy. Time point noted: pre-treatment baseline. Libraries were prepared by immunoSEQ multiplex PCR; TCRdb keeps only in-frame clonotypes and omits some of them. Of some 13,000 clones in the sample, 92% were seen once. Here the sequenced sample was effector memory CD8+ T cells from blood, taken from a patient treated with checkpoint blockade. Source of these receptors: a human donor with melanoma.

In DNA form, the CDR3 reads TGTGCCAGCAGCCCCAGAGGGAACAGGGGGCGGTGGAACACTGAAGCTTTCTTT. Encoded protein: CASSPRGNRGRWNTEAFF. The chain employs TRBV9 and TRBJ1-1, with 9 bases that match TRBD1. CDR1 is SGDLS and CDR2 is YYNGEE in the germline V gene. With V trimmed by 4 bases and J by 1 base, 14 bases remained unmatched. This CDR3 has 18 residues.

The V and J genes are TRBV28 and TRBJ2-1; D gene unclear. This CDR3 has 12 amino acids. V gave up 3 bases and J gave up 4 bases, with 4 bases separating them. CDR1 is MDHEN and CDR2 is SYDVKM in the germline V gene. The chain's CDR3 is CASSLGYNEQFF. The CDR3 DNA follows: TGTGCCAGCAGTTTGGGTTACAATGAGCAGTTCTTC.

CDR3 in amino acids: CASSYRSSGEQFF. CDR3 DNA sequence: TGTGCCAGCAGTTACAGGTCCAGCGGGGAGCAGTTCTTC. This chain uses TRBV6-5 with TRBJ2-1, with D perhaps TRBD2 (6 bases). Per germline, CDR1 MNHEY and CDR2 SVGAGI. The CDR3 loop spans 13 amino acids. V gave up 2 bases and J gave up 10 bases, with 12 bases separating them.